This is a list of T cell receptor beta chains from one sample in a study of cytomegalovirus exposure and HLA in healthy donors. Generated by immunoSEQ multiplex PCR, the TCRdb table keeps only in-frame clones and is missing some. The sample contains approximately 130,000 clones, about 81% of which appear only once. The sample was PBMCs. The receptor source for this set is a middle-aged man in good health and CMV-seronegative. Both conserved end residues are part of each CDR3. A D gene is named only where the DNA matches it firmly. Size is stated for part of the rows, as once, few or many counts, or as a class when the clone is expanded.

V	D	J	size	CDR3	DNA
TRBV28	.	TRBJ1-5	.	CASSSGHISNQPQHF	TGTGCCAGCAGTTCGGGACATATTAGCAATCAGCCCCAGCATTTT
TRBV9	.	TRBJ1-1	.	CASSVAPRVTEAFF	TGTGCCAGCAGCGTAGCCCCCAGGGTCACTGAAGCTTTCTTT
TRBV7-9	TRBD2	TRBJ2-1	.	CASRAASSGSSYNEQFF	TGTGCCAGCAGAGCCGCCTCTAGCGGGAGCTCCTACAATGAGCAGTTCTTC
TRBV15	.	TRBJ1-1	.	CATSRDSRGTEAFF	TGTGCCACCAGCAGAGATTCAAGGGGCACTGAAGCTTTCTTT
TRBV2	TRBD1	TRBJ1-5	.	CASHDRGRWQPQHF	TGTGCCAGCCATGACAGGGGGCGATGGCAGCCCCAGCATTTT
TRBV5-1	.	TRBJ2-1	once	CASSLYGSVGTGSGNEQFF	TGCGCCAGCAGCTTGTATGGGTCGGTGGGAACAGGGTCGGGGAATGAGCAGTTCTTC
TRBV2	TRBD1	TRBJ2-5	.	CASHRGLGYQETQYF	TGTGCGAGCCACAGGGGATTAGGGTACCAAGAGACCCAGTACTTC
TRBV4-1	TRBD1	TRBJ1-4	few	CASSPDRGEKLFF	TGCGCCAGCAGCCCAGACAGGGGGGAAAAACTGTTTTTT
TRBV30	TRBD1	TRBJ1-1	few	CAWSAGQGYTEAFF	TGTGCCTGGAGTGCTGGACAGGGGTACACTGAAGCTTTCTTT
TRBV18	.	TRBJ1-4	.	CASSTGDNEKLFF	TGTGCCAGCTCAACAGGAGATAATGAAAAACTGTTTTTT
TRBV2	.	TRBJ1-2	.	CASWEYGYTF	TGTGCCAGTTGGGAGTATGGCTACACCTTC
TRBV15	.	TRBJ2-2	few	CATRGRNTGELFF	TGTGCCACCAGAGGGAGGAACACCGGGGAGCTGTTTTTT
TRBV7-2	.	TRBJ1-4	once	CASSSYATNEKLFF	TGTGCCAGCAGCTCCTATGCAACTAATGAAAAGCTGTTTTTT
TRBV9	TRBD2	TRBJ2-7	few	CASSVESGMGGFAYEQYF	TGTGCCAGCAGCGTAGAGTCGGGTATGGGAGGGTTTGCGTACGAGCAGTACTTC
TRBV27	TRBD2	TRBJ2-3	.	CASSLFRLAGGRTDTQYF	TGTGCCAGCAGTTTGTTTAGGCTAGCGGGGGGCCGGACAGATACGCAGTATTTT
TRBV7-9	.	TRBJ1-2	.	CASSPPYRADYGYTF	TGTGCCAGCAGCCCCCCGTACAGGGCTGACTATGGCTACACCTTC
TRBV6-5	TRBD1	TRBJ1-2	.	CASSYSTQWTGDGYTF	TGTGCCAGCAGTTACTCGACCCAATGGACAGGAGATGGCTACACCTTC
TRBV11-3	.	TRBJ1-4	.	CASSLDSSPTNEKLFF	TGTGCCAGCAGCTTAGACAGTTCCCCAACTAATGAAAAACTGTTTTTT
TRBV28	TRBD1	TRBJ2-7	.	CASSQSGQGAHEQYF	TGTGCCAGCAGCCAAAGCGGACAGGGGGCGCACGAGCAGTACTTC
TRBV27	TRBD2	TRBJ2-3	.	CASRPGGAGGTDTQYF	TGTGCCAGCAGACCAGGCGGGGCGGGGGGCACAGATACGCAGTATTTT
TRBV2	.	TRBJ2-1	once	CASSERLEKQFF	TGTGCCAGCAGTGAAAGACTGGAGAAGCAGTTCTTC
TRBV18	.	TRBJ1-3	.	CASSRSQLGGTGNTIYF	TGTGCCAGCTCACGGTCCCAGTTAGGAGGGACTGGAAACACCATATATTTT